The 10 T cell receptor beta chains given below trace back to one sample, sequenced in a study of blood T cell repertoires in COVID-19. Data came from immunoSEQ multiplex PCR; TCRdb stores just in-frame clones and leaves some out. The data contain about 240,000 clones, around 90% of them singletons. The sequencing input was peripheral blood. The receptors were sampled from a young man with COVID-19, enrolled during active disease.

The chain links TRBV5-1 to TRBJ1-1; D is possibly TRBD1 (5 bases). The CDR3 sequence is 14 residues long. Trimming cost V 1 base and J 1 base, with 8 bases left between them. CDR1 is SGHRS, CDR2 YFSETQ, per germline. CDR3: CASSLHQGNTEAFF. The CDR3 DNA reads as TGCGCCAGCAGCTTGCATCAGGGGAACACTGAAGCTTTCTTT.

The J gene is TRBJ2-2, the V gene TRBV9; 9 positions match TRBD1. J was trimmed by 2 bases and V by 4 bases; bases with no gene match: 6. In germline, CDR1 is SGDLS, CDR2 YYNGEE. This CDR3 is 16 amino acids long. The CDR3 sequence: CASSFGQGINTGELFF. DNA for the CDR3: TGTGCCAGCAGCTTCGGACAGGGGATTAACACCGGGGAGCTGTTTTTT.

The chain carries TRBV5-1 and TRBJ2-4; 14 positions match TRBD2. The germline CDR1 and CDR2 sequences are SGHRS and YFSETQ. The V and J ends lost 4 bases and 6 bases, in that order; junction bases with no gene match: 3. CDR3 length: 15 residues. The CDR3 bases are TGCGCCAGCAGCGAAGGACTAGCGGGGGGAAACATTCAGTACTTC. Protein sequence: CASSEGLAGGNIQYF.

The gene calls are TRBV29-1 and TRBJ1-2; D is undetermined. The germline CDR1 and CDR2 sequences are SQVTM and ANQGSEA. Trimming removed 5 bases from V and 4 bases from J, with 8 bases in between. The CDR3 runs to 11 residues. CDR3 DNA: TGCAGCGTTTTGTCAGGCTATGGCTACACCTTC. It yields the protein CSVLSGYGYTF.

This clone was observed a single time. The chain uses TRBV20-1 and TRBJ2-7; D is undetermined. The V end was cut by 6 bases, the J end by 2 bases, with 8 bases between. The CDR3 length is 11 residues. The germline V gene has CDR1 DFQATT and CDR2 SNEGSKA (reference sequence). The CDR3 sequence: CSATQTYEQYF. Written as DNA, the CDR3 is TGCAGTGCAACACAGACCTACGAGCAGTACTTC.

This chain joins TRBV18 and TRBJ2-5; 9 bases map to TRBD1. J lost 2 bases, V lost 6 bases, and 7 bases had no gene match. The CDR3 is made up of 15 amino acids. Per the germline V gene, CDR1 is KGHSH and CDR2 is LQKENI. CDR3 coding DNA: TGTGCCAGCTCGGGCGGACAGGGGAATCAAGAGACCCAGTACTTC. This translates into CASSGGQGNQETQYF. Full variable domain (rest looked up from reference TRBV18 and TRBJ2-5): NAGVMQNPRHLVRRRGQEARLRCSPMKGHSHVYWYRQLPEEGLKFMVYLQKENIIDESGMPKERFSAEFPKEGPSILRIQQVVRGDSAAYFCASSGGQGNQETQYFGPGTRLLVL.

The chain has TRBV4-1 and TRBJ1-2; 7 positions agree with TRBD1. In germline, CDR1 is MGHRA, CDR2 YSYEKL. The J segment lost 1 base and the V segment lost 3 bases, leaving 5 bases of the junction unmatched. This CDR3 comprises 15 residues. DNA of the CDR3: TGCGCCAGCAGCCACCCGACAGGGATTAACTATGGCTACACCTTC. Translated, it gives CASSHPTGINYGYTF.

This clone was seen a few times. The chain recombines TRBV5-1 with TRBJ1-4; a possible D gene is TRBD1 (5 bases). Germline lookup yields CDR1 SGHRS and CDR2 YFSETQ. V was pared by 7 bases and J by 7 bases, with 14 bases between. This CDR3 is built from 13 residues. The CDR3 DNA sequence: TGCGCCAGCTCCCAGGCGGGGCTTGAAAAACTGTTTTTT. Translating gives CASSQAGLEKLFF.

The CDR3, as DNA: TGTGCCAGCACCGAAACAGGGCTTGGCAATCAGCCCCAGCATTTT. Its protein is CASTETGLGNQPQHF. The rearrangement uses TRBV2 and TRBJ1-5, with D maybe TRBD1 (6 bases). The germline V gene has CDR1 SNHLY and CDR2 FYNNEI. V was pared by 7 bases and J by 2 bases, with 15 bases between. This CDR3 region has 15 residues.

This chain uses TRBV29-1 with TRBJ2-3, with a weak D call TRBD2 (5 bases). Trimming cost V 3 bases and J 5 bases, with 12 bases left between them. The CDR3 spans 13 residues. Germline values: CDR1 SQVTM, CDR2 ANQGSEA. The CDR3 bases are TGCAGCGTTGAGGCAGCGGAAGGAGATACGCAGTATTTT. Its translation is CSVEAAEGDTQYF.